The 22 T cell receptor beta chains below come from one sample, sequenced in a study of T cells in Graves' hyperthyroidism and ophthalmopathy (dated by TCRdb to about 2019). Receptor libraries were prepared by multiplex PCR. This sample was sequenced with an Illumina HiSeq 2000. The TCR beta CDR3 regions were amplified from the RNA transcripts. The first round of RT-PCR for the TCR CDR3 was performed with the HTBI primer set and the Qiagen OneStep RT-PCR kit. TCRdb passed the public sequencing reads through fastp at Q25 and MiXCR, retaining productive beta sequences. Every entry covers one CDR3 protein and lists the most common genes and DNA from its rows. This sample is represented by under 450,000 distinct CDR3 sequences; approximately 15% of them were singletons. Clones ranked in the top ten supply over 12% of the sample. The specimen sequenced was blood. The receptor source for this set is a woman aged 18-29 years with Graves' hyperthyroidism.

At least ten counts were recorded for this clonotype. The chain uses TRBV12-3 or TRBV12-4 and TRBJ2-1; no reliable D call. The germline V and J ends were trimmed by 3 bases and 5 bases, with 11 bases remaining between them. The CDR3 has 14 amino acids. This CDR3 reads CASSLERPNNEQFF. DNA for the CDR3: TGTGCCAGCAGTTTGGAGAGGCCAAACAATGAGCAGTTCTTC.

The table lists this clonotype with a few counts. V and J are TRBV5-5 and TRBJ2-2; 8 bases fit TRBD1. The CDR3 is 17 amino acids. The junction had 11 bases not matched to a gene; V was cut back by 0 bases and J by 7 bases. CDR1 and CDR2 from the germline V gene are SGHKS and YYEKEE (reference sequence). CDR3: CASSLVPGQASGGELFF. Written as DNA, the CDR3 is TGTGCCAGCAGCTTGGTCCCGGGACAGGCTTCCGGCGGGGAGCTGTTTTTT.

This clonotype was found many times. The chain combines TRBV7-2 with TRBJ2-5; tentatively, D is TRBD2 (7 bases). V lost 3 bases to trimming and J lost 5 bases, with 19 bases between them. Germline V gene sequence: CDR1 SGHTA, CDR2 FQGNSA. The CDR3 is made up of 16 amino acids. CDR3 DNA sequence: TGTGCCAGCAGCTTGGGGGGGGGGCGGGGAGGGGAGACCCAGTACTTC. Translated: CASSLGGGRGGETQYF.

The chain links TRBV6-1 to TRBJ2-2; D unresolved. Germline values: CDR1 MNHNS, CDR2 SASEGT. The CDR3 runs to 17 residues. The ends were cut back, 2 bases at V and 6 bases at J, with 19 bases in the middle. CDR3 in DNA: TGTGCCAGCAGTGAACTCGCGGTCGGGTTAATGGCCGGGGAGCTGTTTTTT. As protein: CASSELAVGLMAGELFF.

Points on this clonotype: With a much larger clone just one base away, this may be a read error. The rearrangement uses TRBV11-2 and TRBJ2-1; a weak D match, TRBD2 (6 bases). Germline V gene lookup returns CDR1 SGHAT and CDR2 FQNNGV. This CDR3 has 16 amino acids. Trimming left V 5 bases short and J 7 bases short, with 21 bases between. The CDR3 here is CASSPFGTSRHNEQFF. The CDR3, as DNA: TGTGCCAGCAGCCCCTTCGGTACTAGCCGTCATAATGAGCAGTTCTTC.

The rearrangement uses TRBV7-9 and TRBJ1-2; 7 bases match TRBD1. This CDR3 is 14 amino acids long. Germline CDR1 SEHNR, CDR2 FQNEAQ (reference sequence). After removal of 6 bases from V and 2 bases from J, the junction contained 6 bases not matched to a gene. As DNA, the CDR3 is TGTGCCAGCAGGAGCGGAGGGGGCAACTATGGCTACACCTTC. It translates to CASRSGGGNYGYTF.

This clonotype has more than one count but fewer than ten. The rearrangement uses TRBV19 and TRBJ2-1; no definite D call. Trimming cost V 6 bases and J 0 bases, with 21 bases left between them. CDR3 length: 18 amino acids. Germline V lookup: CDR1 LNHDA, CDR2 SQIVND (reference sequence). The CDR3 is CASSVRPTLRGSYNEQFF. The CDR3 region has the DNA TGTGCCAGTAGCGTCAGGCCGACATTACGAGGCTCCTACAATGAGCAGTTCTTC.

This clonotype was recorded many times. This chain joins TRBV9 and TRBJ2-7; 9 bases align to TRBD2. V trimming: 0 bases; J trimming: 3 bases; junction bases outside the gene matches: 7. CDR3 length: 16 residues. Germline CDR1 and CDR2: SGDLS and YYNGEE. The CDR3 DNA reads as TGTGCCAGCAGCGTAGCCCCTAGCGGGACCTACTACGAGCAGTACTTC. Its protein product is CASSVAPSGTYYEQYF.

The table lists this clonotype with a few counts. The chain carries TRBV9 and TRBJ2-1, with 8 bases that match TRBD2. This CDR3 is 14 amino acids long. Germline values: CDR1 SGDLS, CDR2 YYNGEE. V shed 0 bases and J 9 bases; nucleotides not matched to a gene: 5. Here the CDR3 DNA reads TGTGCCAGCAGCGTAGCTACGGGGGGGGGTGAGCAGTTCTTC. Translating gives CASSVATGGGEQFF.

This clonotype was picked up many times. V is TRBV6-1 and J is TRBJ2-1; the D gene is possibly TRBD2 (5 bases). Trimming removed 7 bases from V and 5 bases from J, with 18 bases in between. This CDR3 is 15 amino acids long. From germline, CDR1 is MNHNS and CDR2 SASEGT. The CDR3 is CASTRMDRGNNEQFF. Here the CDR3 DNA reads TGTGCCAGCACCAGAATGGACCGAGGGAACAATGAGCAGTTCTTC.

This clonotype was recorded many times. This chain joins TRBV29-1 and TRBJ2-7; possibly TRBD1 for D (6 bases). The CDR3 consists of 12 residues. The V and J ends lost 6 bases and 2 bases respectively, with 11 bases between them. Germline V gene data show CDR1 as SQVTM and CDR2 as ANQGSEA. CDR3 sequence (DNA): TGCAGCGTCCTCAGGGGTCCCTACGAGCAGTACTTC. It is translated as CSVLRGPYEQYF.

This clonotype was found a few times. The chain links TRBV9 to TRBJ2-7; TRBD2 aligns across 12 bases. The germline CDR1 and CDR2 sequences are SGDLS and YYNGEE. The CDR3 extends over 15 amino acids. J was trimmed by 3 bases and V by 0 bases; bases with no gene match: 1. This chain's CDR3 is CASSVGTSGNYEQYF. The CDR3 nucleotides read TGTGCCAGCAGCGTAGGGACTAGCGGGAACTACGAGCAGTACTTC.

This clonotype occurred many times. The CDR3 DNA is TGTGCCAGCAGTTTTGGACAGGGCTACAATGAGCAGTTCTTC. Protein product: CASSFGQGYNEQFF. This sequence joins TRBV6-1 and TRBJ2-1, with 8 bases aligning to TRBD1. Germline-derived CDR1 and CDR2 are MNHNS and SASEGT. This CDR3 region has 14 residues. The J segment lost 3 bases and the V segment lost 5 bases, leaving 3 bases of the junction unmatched.

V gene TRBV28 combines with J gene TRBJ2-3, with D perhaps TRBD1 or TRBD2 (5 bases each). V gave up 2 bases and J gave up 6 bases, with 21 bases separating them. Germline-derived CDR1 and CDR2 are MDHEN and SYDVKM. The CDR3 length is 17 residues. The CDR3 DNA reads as TGTGCCAGCAGTTTAGGTGGGGACCGCCGCTGGATGGATACGCAGTATTTT. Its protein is CASSLGGDRRWMDTQYF.

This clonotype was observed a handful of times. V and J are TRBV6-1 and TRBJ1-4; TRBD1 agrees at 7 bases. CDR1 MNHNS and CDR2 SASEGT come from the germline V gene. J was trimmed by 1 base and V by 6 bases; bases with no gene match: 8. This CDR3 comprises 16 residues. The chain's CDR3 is CASSAGQTRTNEKLFF. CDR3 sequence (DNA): TGTGCCAGCAGCGCGGGACAGACGAGAACTAATGAAAAACTGTTTTTT.

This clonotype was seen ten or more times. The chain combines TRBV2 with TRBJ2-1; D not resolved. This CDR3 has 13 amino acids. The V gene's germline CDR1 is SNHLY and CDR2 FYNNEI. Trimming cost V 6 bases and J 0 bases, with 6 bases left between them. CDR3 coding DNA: TGTGCCAGCAGGGCCTCCTCCTACAATGAGCAGTTCTTC. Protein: CASRASSYNEQFF. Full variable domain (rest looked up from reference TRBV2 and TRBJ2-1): EPEVTQTPSHQVTQMGQEVILRCVPISNHLYFYWYRQILGQKVEFLVSFYNNEISEKSEIFDDQFSVERPDGSNFTLKIRSTKLEDSAMYFCASRASSYNEQFFGPGTRLTVL.

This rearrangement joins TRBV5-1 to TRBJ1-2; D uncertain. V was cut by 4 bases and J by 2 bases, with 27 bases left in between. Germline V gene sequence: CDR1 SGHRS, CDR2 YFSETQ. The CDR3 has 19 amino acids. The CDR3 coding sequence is TGCGCCAGCAGCCGGGGAAGGTTAGAACTATTAGGTGGGAACTATGGCTACACCTTC. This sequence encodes CASSRGRLELLGGNYGYTF.

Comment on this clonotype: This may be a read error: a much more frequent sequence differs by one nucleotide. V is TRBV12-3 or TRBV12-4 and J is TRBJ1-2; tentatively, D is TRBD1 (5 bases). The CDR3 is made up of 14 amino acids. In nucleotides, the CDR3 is TGTGCCGGCAGTTTGGCACAGGTTCATAGTGGCTACACCTTC. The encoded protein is CAGSLAQVHSGYTF.

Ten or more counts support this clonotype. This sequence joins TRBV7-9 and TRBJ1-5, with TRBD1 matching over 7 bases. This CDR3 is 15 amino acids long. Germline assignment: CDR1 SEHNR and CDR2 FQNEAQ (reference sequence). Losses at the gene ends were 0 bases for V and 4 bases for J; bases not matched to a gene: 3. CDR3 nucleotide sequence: TGTGCCAGCAGCTTAGCAGGGGGCGCGAATCAGCCCCAGCATTTT. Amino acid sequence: CASSLAGGANQPQHF.

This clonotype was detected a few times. CDR3 residues: CASSIAATNEKLFF. The DNA of the CDR3 is TGTGCCAGTAGTATAGCAGCAACTAATGAAAAACTGTTTTTT. The rearrangement links TRBV19 to TRBJ1-4; D remains ambiguous. CDR1 and CDR2 from the germline V gene are LNHDA and SQIVND (reference sequence). V was clipped by 1 base and J by 0 bases, with 3 bases between them. The CDR3 contains 14 residues.

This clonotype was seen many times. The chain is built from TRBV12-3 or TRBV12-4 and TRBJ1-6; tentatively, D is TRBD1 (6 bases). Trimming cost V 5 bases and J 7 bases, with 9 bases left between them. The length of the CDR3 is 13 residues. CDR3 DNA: TGTGCCAGCAGTACCACAGGGAATTCACCCCTCCACTTT. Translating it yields CASSTTGNSPLHF.

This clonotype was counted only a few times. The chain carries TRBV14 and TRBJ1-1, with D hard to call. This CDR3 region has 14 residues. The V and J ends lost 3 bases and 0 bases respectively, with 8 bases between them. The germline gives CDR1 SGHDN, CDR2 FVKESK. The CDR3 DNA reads TGTGCCAGCAGCCATTTCCGGCTGAACACTGAAGCTTTCTTT. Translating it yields CASSHFRLNTEAFF. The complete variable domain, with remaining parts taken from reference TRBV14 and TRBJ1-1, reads EAGVTQFPSHSVIEKGQTVTLRCDPISGHDNLYWYRRVMGKEIKFLLHFVKESKQDESGMPNNRFLAERTGGTYSTLKVQPAELEDSGVYFCASSHFRLNTEAFFGQGTRLTVV.